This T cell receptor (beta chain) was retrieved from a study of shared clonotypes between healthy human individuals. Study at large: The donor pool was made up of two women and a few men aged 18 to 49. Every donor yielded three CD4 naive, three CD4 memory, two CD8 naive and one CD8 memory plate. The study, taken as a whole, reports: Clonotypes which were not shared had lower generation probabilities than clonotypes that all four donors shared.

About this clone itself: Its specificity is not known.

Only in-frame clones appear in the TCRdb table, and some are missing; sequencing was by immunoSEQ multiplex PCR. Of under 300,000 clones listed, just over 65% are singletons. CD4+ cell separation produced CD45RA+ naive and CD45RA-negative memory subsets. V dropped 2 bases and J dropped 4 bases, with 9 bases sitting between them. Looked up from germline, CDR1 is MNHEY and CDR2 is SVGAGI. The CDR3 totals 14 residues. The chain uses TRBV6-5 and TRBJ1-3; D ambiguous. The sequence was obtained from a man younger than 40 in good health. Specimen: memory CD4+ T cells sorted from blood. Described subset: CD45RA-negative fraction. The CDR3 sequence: CASSYVMGGNTIYF. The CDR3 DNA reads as TGTGCCAGCAGTTACGTGATGGGAGGAAACACCATATATTTT.